Following are 28 T cell receptor beta chains from one sample sequenced in a study of blood T cell repertoires in COVID-19. The table came from immunoSEQ multiplex PCR; TCRdb's copy has only in-frame clones and leaves some out. The profile shows around 150,000 clones, 88% of them singletons. Sequenced material: peripheral blood. All receptors derive from a human donor with COVID-19, enrolled during active disease. The donor label of this sample is uncertain.

The chain carries TRBV6-5 and TRBJ2-3; a possible D gene is TRBD2 (5 bases). Germline loops: CDR1 MNHEY, CDR2 SVGAGI. The CDR3 has 14 amino acids. The V end lost 7 bases, the J end lost 1 base, and 12 bases lay between the germline ends. The CDR3 DNA sequence: TGTGCCAGCACGGGGAACAGAGGCACAGATACGCAGTATTTT. It yields the protein CASTGNRGTDTQYF.

V usage is TRBV6-2 or TRBV6-3 and J usage is TRBJ2-1, with 9 bases aligning to TRBD1. This CDR3 spans 15 amino acids. CDR1 is MNHEY, CDR2 SVGEGT, per germline. J lost 0 bases, V lost 4 bases, and 1 base had no gene match. CDR3 sequence: CASSSTGGSYNEQFF. CDR3 sequence (DNA): TGTGCCAGCAGTTCGACAGGGGGCTCCTACAATGAGCAGTTCTTC.

This clone is a singleton in its sample. The chain is built from TRBV5-1 and TRBJ2-3; D uncertain. Trimming pared 2 bases from V and 7 bases from J, leaving 17 bases between. The V gene's germline CDR1 is SGHRS and CDR2 YFSETQ. The CDR3 runs to 15 residues. This CDR3 is CASSFTTPRANTQYF. The CDR3 nucleotides read TGCGCCAGCAGCTTTACGACACCGCGTGCGAATACGCAGTATTTT.

This clone has only a few counts. The chain is built from TRBV20-1 and TRBJ1-6; possible D gene TRBD1, 6 bases. The germline CDR1 and CDR2 sequences are DFQATT and SNEGSKA (reference sequence). The CDR3 length is 14 residues. With 3 bases removed from V and 3 bases from J, the gap between germline ends came to 9 bases. The CDR3 sequence is CSASGRGYNSPLHF. In DNA, the CDR3 is TGCAGTGCTAGTGGCAGGGGCTATAATTCACCCCTCCACTTT.

The V gene is TRBV6-2 or TRBV6-3, the J gene TRBJ2-3; no definite D call. This CDR3 region has 12 residues. Per germline, CDR1 MNHEY and CDR2 SVGEGT. Trimming pared 4 bases from V and 3 bases from J, leaving 5 bases between. CDR3: CASSLSTDTQYF. Written as DNA, the CDR3 is TGTGCCAGCAGTTTATCTACAGATACGCAGTATTTT.

The chain joins TRBV7-2 to TRBJ1-6; D unclear. This CDR3 region has 14 residues. Germline assignment: CDR1 SGHTA and CDR2 FQGNSA. V was cut by 1 base and J by 6 bases, with 7 bases left in between. The CDR3 here is CASSLVSGNSPLHF. CDR3 nucleotides: TGTGCCAGCAGCTTAGTTTCGGGTAATTCACCCCTCCACTTT.

This clone was seen just once. The gene calls are TRBV29-1 and TRBJ1-1; D uncertain. The germline V and J ends were trimmed by 3 bases and 3 bases, with 11 bases remaining between them. Germline loops: CDR1 SQVTM, CDR2 ANQGSEA. The CDR3 loop spans 13 amino acids. Here the CDR3 DNA reads TGCAGCGTTGATAACGCCTTAGACACTGAAGCTTTCTTT. This codes for CSVDNALDTEAFF.

As concerns this clone: It may be a read error: a sequence one base away is much more abundant. The chain has TRBV12-3 or TRBV12-4 and TRBJ1-4; D is undetermined. This CDR3 comprises 11 residues. V lost 5 bases and J lost 5, with 3 bases in between. The CDR3 loop is CASSPNEKLFF. CDR3 coding DNA: TGTGCCAGCAGTCCAAATGAAAAACTGTTTTTT.

The chain uses TRBV27 and TRBJ2-5, with TRBD2 matching 8 bases. The germline V gene has CDR1 MNHEY and CDR2 SMNVEV (reference sequence). CDR3 size: 17 residues. V shed 7 bases, J shed 6 bases, and the junction held 19 bases outside the gene matches. The CDR3 DNA reads as TGTGCCAGCAAGTTTTTGCCCGCGCGGGAGGAAGATAAGACCCAGTACTTC. Its protein is CASKFLPAREEDKTQYF.

V is TRBV7-8 and J is TRBJ1-5; no firm D call. Between the trimmed V and J ends, which lost 2 bases and 4 bases, there was a span of 6 bases. CDR1 and CDR2 from the germline V gene are SGHVS and FQNEAQ. The CDR3 runs to 13 residues. The CDR3 loop is CASSLRGNQPQHF. The CDR3 DNA follows: TGTGCCAGCAGCTTACGGGGAAATCAGCCCCAGCATTTT.

The genes are TRBV30 and TRBJ2-7; D uncertain. Per germline, CDR1 GTSNPN and CDR2 SVGIG (reference sequence). The length of the CDR3 is 12 residues. The V gene lost 0 bases and the J gene lost 2 bases, with 5 bases spanning the gap. In DNA, the CDR3 is TGTGCCTGGAGTGTACCAGCCTACGAGCAGTACTTC. This codes for CAWSVPAYEQYF.

The chain carries TRBV7-9 and TRBJ1-1; D unresolved. The V gene's germline CDR1 is SEHNR and CDR2 FQNEAQ (reference sequence). CDR3 size: 14 residues. The V and J ends lost 4 bases and 6 bases respectively, with 15 bases between them. DNA for the CDR3: TGTGCCAGCAGCTCGGGCGGGCTAGGTTCTGAAGCTTTCTTT. It codes for CASSSGGLGSEAFF. Looking up the rest from reference TRBV7-9 and TRBJ1-1 gives the full variable domain: DTGVSQNPRHKITKRGQNVTFRCDPISEHNRLYWYRQTLGQGPEFLTYFQNEAQLEKSRLLSDRFSAERPKGSFSTLEIQRTEQGDSAMYLCASSSGGLGSEAFFGQGTRLTVV.

The genes are TRBV12-3 or TRBV12-4 and TRBJ1-1; no clear D. V dropped 6 bases and J dropped 5 bases, with 13 bases sitting between them. The CDR3 is made up of 13 amino acids. The CDR3: CASREGEETEAFF. The DNA of the CDR3 is TGTGCCAGCAGAGAGGGAGAGGAGACTGAAGCTTTCTTT.

The V and J genes are TRBV4-1 and TRBJ2-1; D gene uncertain. This CDR3 is built from 15 residues. Germline values: CDR1 MGHRA, CDR2 YSYEKL. The V and J ends lost 1 base and 3 bases respectively, with 10 bases between them. CDR3: CASSQGETRYNEQFF. The CDR3 region has the DNA TGCGCCAGCAGCCAAGGAGAGACTCGCTACAATGAGCAGTTCTTC.

This chain joins TRBV4-1 and TRBJ1-2; D uncertain. V lost 4 bases to trimming and J lost 8 bases, with 11 bases between them. The CDR3 totals 12 residues. Germline V gene lookup returns CDR1 MGHRA and CDR2 YSYEKL. CDR3: CASSPWTGGYTF. The CDR3 region has the DNA TGCGCCAGCAGCCCTTGGACGGGGGGCTACACCTTC.

The chain links TRBV10-3 to TRBJ2-3; the D is unclear. V dropped 4 bases and J dropped 6 bases, with 11 bases sitting between them. The germline V gene has CDR1 ENHRY and CDR2 SYGVKD. The CDR3 contains 13 residues. CDR3 sequence (DNA): TGTGCCATCAGTGGGCAGGCTGGGGATACGCAGTATTTT. Translated: CAISGQAGDTQYF.

This chain uses TRBV25-1 with TRBJ1-1, with TRBD1 matching over 8 bases. The CDR3 runs to 14 residues. With 6 bases clipped from V and 5 bases from J, the junction kept 8 bases outside the gene matches. Germline values: CDR1 MGHDK, CDR2 SYGVNS. The chain's CDR3 is CASRSQGAWTEAFF. DNA of the CDR3: TGTGCCAGCAGGTCTCAGGGGGCGTGGACTGAAGCTTTCTTT.

Note on this clone: Its ends do not fully match the called genes, so a read error is possible. The chain combines TRBV6-5 with TRBJ2-5; 8 bases are shared with TRBD2. CDR3 size: 13 residues. The germline gives CDR1 MNHEY, CDR2 SVGAGI. CDR3 nucleotides: TGTGCCAGCAGTCCCTACGGGGAAGCGGGGGCTAACTTC. Its translation is CASSPYGEAGANF.

The rearrangement joins TRBV27 to TRBJ1-1, with 7 bases identical to TRBD1. V shed 6 bases and J 8 bases; nucleotides not matched to a gene: 9. The CDR3 consists of 13 residues. Germline V gene lookup returns CDR1 MNHEY and CDR2 SMNVEV (reference sequence). The CDR3 reads CASREGQWVEAFF. CDR3 nucleotide sequence: TGTGCCAGCAGAGAGGGACAGTGGGTGGAAGCTTTCTTT.

Remarks on this clone: Mismatch with germline at one junction end may stem from a read error. J is TRBJ2-5 and V is TRBV7-9; TRBD2 agrees at 8 bases. There are 14 residues in the CDR3. Germline lookup yields CDR1 SEHNR and CDR2 FQNEAQ (reference sequence). DNA of the CDR3: TGTGCCAGCGGCTTCGGGGGGGGACAAGAGACCCAGTACTTC. Translating gives CASGFGGGQETQYF.

This chain uses TRBV5-6 with TRBJ2-7, with D hard to call. The CDR3 is 13 residues long. Trimming cost V 2 bases and J 0 bases, with 6 bases left between them. The V gene's germline CDR1 is SGHDT and CDR2 YYEEEE. Here the CDR3 reads CASSFTGSYEQYF. Here the CDR3 DNA reads TGTGCCAGCAGCTTCACTGGCTCCTACGAGCAGTACTTC.

The CDR3 DNA is TGTGCCAGCTCACCACCCGGGACAGTGGACAATGAGCAGTTCTTC. Encoded protein: CASSPPGTVDNEQFF. V and J are TRBV18 and TRBJ2-1, with 7 bases matching TRBD1. The CDR3 has 15 residues. CDR1 is KGHSH, CDR2 LQKENI, per germline. The V gene end was trimmed by 0 bases and the J gene end by 5 bases; junction bases not matched to a gene: 4.

The chain couples TRBV7-2 to TRBJ1-5, with D uncertain. Germline-derived CDR1 and CDR2 are SGHTA and FQGNSA. This CDR3 has 17 amino acids. Trimming cost V 5 bases and J 0 bases, with 17 bases left between them. DNA of the CDR3: TGTGCCAGCAGCATAGTCGTACAGATCGGTAGCAATCAGCCCCAGCATTTT. Amino acids: CASSIVVQIGSNQPQHF.

This clone was picked up one time. V is TRBV7-3 and J is TRBJ2-7; 7 bases are a match to TRBD1. The J segment lost 4 bases and the V segment lost 4 bases, leaving 7 bases of the junction unmatched. CDR1 and CDR2 from the germline V gene are SGHTA and FQGTGA. This CDR3 comprises 14 residues. This CDR3 is CASSSFDREYEQYF. The CDR3, as DNA: TGTGCCAGCAGCTCCTTCGACAGGGAATACGAGCAGTACTTC.

The J gene is TRBJ1-5, the V gene TRBV7-9; TRBD1 matches at 8 bases. With 4 bases clipped from V and 5 bases from J, the junction kept 7 bases outside the gene matches. Per the germline V gene, CDR1 is SEHNR and CDR2 is FQNEAQ (reference sequence). This CDR3 region has 15 residues. The CDR3 protein is CASSSDGQGDQPQHF. DNA for the CDR3: TGTGCCAGCAGCTCCGACGGACAGGGCGATCAGCCCCAGCATTTT.

This chain uses TRBV5-6 with TRBJ1-4, with unresolved D. CDR3 size: 16 residues. Trimming took 0 bases from V and 7 from J, leaving 16 bases between them. Germline loops: CDR1 SGHDT, CDR2 YYEEEE. In DNA form, the CDR3 reads TGTGCCAGCAGCTTGGACTCAGGAGGGTATAGTGAAAAACTGTTTTTT. Its translation: CASSLDSGGYSEKLFF.

This chain uses TRBV9 with TRBJ1-3; D is unclear. Trimming took off 0 bases at V and 0 bases at J, with 7 bases between the two ends. The CDR3 contains 15 residues. Germline values: CDR1 SGDLS, CDR2 YYNGEE. As DNA, the CDR3 is TGTGCCAGCAGCGTAGGAGTCCACTCTGGAAACACCATATATTTT. As protein: CASSVGVHSGNTIYF. The variable domain in full, completed from reference TRBV9 and TRBJ1-3, reads DSGVTQTPKHLITATGQRVTLRCSPRSGDLSVYWYQQSLDQGLQFLIQYYNGEERAKGNILERFSAQQFPDLHSELNLSSLELGDSALYFCASSVGVHSGNTIYFGEGSWLTVV.

This sequence joins TRBV6-5 and TRBJ2-3; D gene unclear. Per the germline V gene, CDR1 is MNHEY and CDR2 is SVGAGI. CDR3 length: 14 amino acids. Trimming shortened V by 4 bases and J by 2 bases, and 10 bases separated the two germline ends. As DNA, the CDR3 is TGTGCCAGCAGTTCGGGTGGGTTCACAGATACGCAGTATTTT. Protein sequence: CASSSGGFTDTQYF.